Listed below are T cell receptor beta chains from one sample, sequenced in a study of human T cells and chemical hapten exposure. TCRdb reanalysed the RACE reads using MiXCR and keeps one entry per CDR3 protein. The sample has around 380,000 distinct CDR3 sequences, roughly 4.8% seen once. The specimen was whole blood, collected in connection with sensitization to the hapten diphenylcyclopropenone (DPC). The receptors come from a woman between 50 and 59 years old with alopecia areata. Some clones in this sample may be carry-over from other donors' samples. CDR3s include the opening cysteine and the closing phenylalanine or tryptophan. Fields, in order: V gene, J gene, clone size, D gene, CDR3 protein, CDR3 DNA. A D gene is named only where the DNA matches it firmly. The size field is filled for only some rows; it gives once, few, many or a size class.

V gene: TRBV29-1; J gene: TRBJ1-5; clone size: few; D gene: .; CDR3 protein: CSVGLGADQPQHF; CDR3 DNA: TGCAGCGTCGGCCTCGGGGCTGATCAGCCCCAGCATTTT
V gene: TRBV7-2; J gene: TRBJ2-5; clone size: few; D gene: .; CDR3 protein: CASSKGGDGAQYF; CDR3 DNA: TGTGCCAGCAGCAAAGGGGGGGATGGGGCCCAGTACTTC
V gene: TRBV10-3; J gene: TRBJ2-3; clone size: many; D gene: TRBD2; CDR3 protein: CATSTTSGTMSTDTQYF; CDR3 DNA: TGTGCCACCTCAACAACCTCCGGGACTATGAGCACAGATACGCAGTATTTT
V gene: TRBV6-5; J gene: TRBJ1-4; clone size: .; D gene: .; CDR3 protein: CASSRRLYNEKLFF; CDR3 DNA: TGTGCCAGCAGTCGACGGCTGTATAATGAAAAACTGTTTTTT
V gene: TRBV10-3; J gene: TRBJ2-3; clone size: .; D gene: TRBD2; CDR3 protein: CAAGLAGGLDTQYF; CDR3 DNA: TGTGCCGCGGGACTAGCGGGGGGGCTTGATACGCAGTATTTT
V gene: TRBV6-1; J gene: TRBJ2-3; clone size: many; D gene: .; CDR3 protein: CASSDASELDTQYF; CDR3 DNA: TGTGCCAGCAGTGACGCCTCTGAATTAGATACGCAGTATTTT
V gene: TRBV6-5; J gene: TRBJ2-5; clone size: many; D gene: .; CDR3 protein: CASSYGGTAGGETQYF; CDR3 DNA: TGTGCCAGCAGTTACGGAGGGACAGCTGGAGGGGAGACCCAGTACTTC
V gene: TRBV18; J gene: TRBJ1-2; clone size: many; D gene: .; CDR3 protein: CASSAGQNYGYTF; CDR3 DNA: TGTGCCAGCTCGGCAGGGCAGAACTATGGCTACACCTTC
V gene: TRBV12-3/TRBV12-4; J gene: TRBJ2-5; clone size: few; D gene: .; CDR3 protein: CASSTRPETQYF; CDR3 DNA: TGTGCCAGCAGTACTAGACCAGAGACCCAGTACTTC
V gene: TRBV15; J gene: TRBJ2-1; clone size: many; D gene: .; CDR3 protein: CATSSPDWTAEQFF; CDR3 DNA: TGTGCCACCAGCAGTCCCGACTGGACCGCTGAGCAGTTCTTC
V gene: TRBV28; J gene: TRBJ1-3; clone size: few; D gene: .; CDR3 protein: CASSFTAGISGNTIYF; CDR3 DNA: TGTGCCAGCAGTTTTACAGCAGGCATCTCTGGAAACACCATATATTTT
V gene: TRBV5-6; J gene: TRBJ1-1; clone size: many; D gene: .; CDR3 protein: CASSSGSSTEAFF; CDR3 DNA: TGTGCCAGCAGCTCAGGGAGTTCCACTGAAGCTTTCTTT
V gene: TRBV2; J gene: TRBJ1-1; clone size: many; D gene: .; CDR3 protein: CASTDGSLQAFF; CDR3 DNA: TGTGCCAGCACTGACGGGAGTTTACAAGCTTTCTTT
V gene: TRBV18; J gene: TRBJ2-2; clone size: few; D gene: TRBD1; CDR3 protein: CASSGTGVPPSFF; CDR3 DNA: TGTGCCAGCTCAGGGACAGGGGTCCCTCCTTCGTTTTTT
V gene: TRBV12-3/TRBV12-4; J gene: TRBJ2-1; clone size: many; D gene: TRBD2; CDR3 protein: CASSLAGGEYNEQFF; CDR3 DNA: TGTGCCAGCAGTTTAGCGGGAGGGGAATACAATGAGCAGTTCTTC
V gene: TRBV27; J gene: TRBJ2-2; clone size: .; D gene: .; CDR3 protein: CASRSGQNTGELFF; CDR3 DNA: TGTGCCAGCCGTTCGGGACAGAACACCGGGGAGCTGTTTTTT
V gene: TRBV7-9; J gene: TRBJ2-2; clone size: many; D gene: TRBD1; CDR3 protein: CASSSPGQGANTGELFF; CDR3 DNA: TGTGCCAGCAGCTCACCGGGACAGGGGGCGAACACCGGGGAGCTGTTTTTT
V gene: TRBV13; J gene: TRBJ2-7; clone size: many; D gene: .; CDR3 protein: CASSLGRATYEQYF; CDR3 DNA: TGTGCCAGCAGCTTAGGAAGGGCTACCTACGAGCAGTACTTC
V gene: TRBV29-1; J gene: TRBJ1-1; clone size: .; D gene: TRBD1; CDR3 protein: CSLGQGMSGTEAFF; CDR3 DNA: TGCAGCTTGGGACAGGGGATGTCGGGCACTGAAGCTTTCTTT
V gene: TRBV7-8; J gene: TRBJ1-4; clone size: many; D gene: .; CDR3 protein: CASSLASGVGEKLFF; CDR3 DNA: TGTGCCAGCAGCTTAGCCAGCGGAGTTGGTGAAAAACTGTTTTTT
V gene: TRBV5-5; J gene: TRBJ1-5; clone size: many; D gene: TRBD1; CDR3 protein: CASSPGQASGNQPQHF; CDR3 DNA: TGTGCCAGCAGTCCCGGACAGGCATCGGGCAATCAGCCCCAGCATTTT
V gene: TRBV12-3/TRBV12-4; J gene: TRBJ2-1; clone size: .; D gene: TRBD1; CDR3 protein: CASSTLTGGGYNEQFF; CDR3 DNA: TGTGCCAGCAGTACTCTCACAGGGGGTGGATACAATGAGCAGTTCTTC
V gene: TRBV7-9; J gene: TRBJ2-3; clone size: .; D gene: .; CDR3 protein: CASSSGLPGTDTQYF; CDR3 DNA: TGTGCCAGCAGCTCAGGACTCCCGGGCACAGATACGCAGTATTTT
V gene: TRBV5-1; J gene: TRBJ2-5; clone size: many; D gene: TRBD1; CDR3 protein: CASSSGTEETQYF; CDR3 DNA: TGCGCCAGCAGCTCCGGGACAGAAGAGACCCAGTACTTC
V gene: TRBV7-2; J gene: TRBJ2-7; clone size: many; D gene: .; CDR3 protein: CASSLGVQTYEQYF; CDR3 DNA: TGTGCCAGCAGCTTAGGGGTACAGACCTACGAGCAGTACTTC
V gene: TRBV30; J gene: TRBJ2-2; clone size: many; D gene: .; CDR3 protein: CAWQETANTGELFF; CDR3 DNA: TGTGCCTGGCAAGAAACCGCGAACACCGGGGAGCTGTTTTTT
V gene: TRBV7-2; J gene: TRBJ1-3; clone size: many; D gene: .; CDR3 protein: CASSLTPQGNTIYF; CDR3 DNA: TGTGCCAGCAGCTTAACCCCACAGGGAAACACCATATATTTT
V gene: TRBV9; J gene: TRBJ1-2; clone size: few; D gene: .; CDR3 protein: CASSVVESYGYTF; CDR3 DNA: TGTGCCAGCAGCGTAGTAGAGAGCTATGGCTACACCTTC
V gene: TRBV27; J gene: TRBJ2-3; clone size: .; D gene: .; CDR3 protein: CASSLGRITDTQYF; CDR3 DNA: TGTGCCAGCAGTTTAGGCAGAATCACAGATACGCAGTATTTT
V gene: TRBV3-1; J gene: TRBJ2-3; clone size: few; D gene: .; CDR3 protein: CASSQNTPETSTQYF; CDR3 DNA: TGTGCCAGCAGCCAAAACACACCGGAAACTTCTACGCAGTATTTT
V gene: TRBV10-2; J gene: TRBJ1-5; clone size: few; D gene: .; CDR3 protein: CASTGFSNQPQHF; CDR3 DNA: TGCGCCAGTACAGGATTTAGCAATCAGCCCCAGCATTTT
V gene: TRBV12-3/TRBV12-4; J gene: TRBJ1-1; clone size: few; D gene: .; CDR3 protein: CASTPGGVSITEAFF; CDR3 DNA: TGTGCCAGCACCCCCGGGGGGGTAAGCATCACTGAAGCTTTCTTT
V gene: TRBV13; J gene: TRBJ2-6; clone size: few; D gene: .; CDR3 protein: CASSSSSSGANVLTF; CDR3 DNA: TGTGCCAGCAGCTCCTCAAGCTCTGGGGCCAACGTCCTGACTTTC
V gene: TRBV15; J gene: TRBJ2-7; clone size: few; D gene: .; CDR3 protein: CATSRDPLYREQYF; CDR3 DNA: TGTGCCACCAGCAGAGACCCTCTATATCGGGAGCAGTACTTC
V gene: TRBV27; J gene: TRBJ2-5; clone size: many; D gene: .; CDR3 protein: CASSLRGTQETQYF; CDR3 DNA: TGTGCCAGCAGTTTAAGGGGAACGCAAGAGACCCAGTACTTC
V gene: TRBV27; J gene: TRBJ1-1; clone size: many; D gene: TRBD1; CDR3 protein: CASSLFGTGGMNTEAFF; CDR3 DNA: TGTGCCAGCAGTTTATTTGGGACAGGGGGCATGAACACTGAAGCTTTCTTT
V gene: TRBV15; J gene: TRBJ2-3; clone size: many; D gene: .; CDR3 protein: CATSIRVSTDTQYF; CDR3 DNA: TGTGCCACCAGCATCCGGGTCAGCACAGATACGCAGTATTTT
V gene: TRBV7-2; J gene: TRBJ2-1; clone size: many; D gene: TRBD2; CDR3 protein: CASSRGGGVREQFF; CDR3 DNA: TGTGCCAGCAGTCGGGGCGGGGGAGTGCGTGAGCAGTTCTTC
V gene: TRBV6-2/TRBV6-3; J gene: TRBJ2-1; clone size: many; D gene: TRBD2; CDR3 protein: CASSYPGAGGFNEQFF; CDR3 DNA: TGTGCCAGCAGTTACCCCGGGGCGGGAGGGTTTAATGAGCAGTTCTTC
V gene: TRBV29-1; J gene: TRBJ2-3; clone size: .; D gene: .; CDR3 protein: CSVEEPDRGTDTQYF; CDR3 DNA: TGCAGCGTTGAAGAGCCGGACCGTGGCACAGATACGCAGTATTTT
V gene: TRBV12-3/TRBV12-4; J gene: TRBJ2-5; clone size: many; D gene: .; CDR3 protein: CASSFTETQYF; CDR3 DNA: TGTGCCAGCAGTTTCACAGAGACCCAGTACTTC
V gene: TRBV9; J gene: TRBJ1-1; clone size: .; D gene: .; CDR3 protein: CASSVGAWGTEAFF; CDR3 DNA: TGTGCCAGCAGCGTAGGGGCGTGGGGGACTGAAGCTTTCTTT
V gene: TRBV2; J gene: TRBJ1-5; clone size: few; D gene: .; CDR3 protein: CASSEGDSNQPQHF; CDR3 DNA: TGTGCCAGCAGTGAAGGCGACAGCAATCAGCCCCAGCATTTT
V gene: TRBV6-5; J gene: TRBJ2-3; clone size: many; D gene: .; CDR3 protein: CASSYSPGDTQYF; CDR3 DNA: TGTGCCAGCAGTTACTCCCCCGGGGATACGCAGTATTTT
V gene: TRBV12-3/TRBV12-4; J gene: TRBJ1-2; clone size: .; D gene: TRBD1; CDR3 protein: CASSLSGTGGPKYGYTF; CDR3 DNA: TGTGCCAGCAGTTTGTCCGGGACAGGGGGTCCAAAGTATGGCTACACCTTC
V gene: TRBV27; J gene: TRBJ2-5; clone size: many; D gene: .; CDR3 protein: CASSFLGPETQYF; CDR3 DNA: TGTGCCAGCAGTTTCCTCGGACCGGAGACCCAGTACTTC
V gene: TRBV6-5; J gene: TRBJ1-6; clone size: .; D gene: .; CDR3 protein: CASGSAGSPLHF; CDR3 DNA: TGTGCCAGCGGCTCGGCGGGCTCACCCCTCCACTTT
V gene: TRBV5-4; J gene: TRBJ2-1; clone size: .; D gene: .; CDR3 protein: CASSLAVGNEQFF; CDR3 DNA: TGTGCCAGCAGCTTGGCGGTGGGCAATGAGCAGTTCTTC
V gene: TRBV6-8; J gene: TRBJ2-7; clone size: .; D gene: .; CDR3 protein: CASSHLGDEQYF; CDR3 DNA: TGTGCCAGCAGTCACCTAGGGGACGAGCAGTACTTC
V gene: TRBV29-1; J gene: TRBJ1-2; clone size: many; D gene: TRBD1; CDR3 protein: CSALDRGLVNGYTF; CDR3 DNA: TGCAGCGCTCTGGACAGGGGGCTTGTTAATGGCTACACCTTC
V gene: TRBV7-2; J gene: TRBJ2-1; clone size: few; D gene: .; CDR3 protein: CASSTVGGNEQFF; CDR3 DNA: TGTGCCAGCAGCACCGTCGGGGGCAATGAGCAGTTCTTC
V gene: TRBV12-3/TRBV12-4; J gene: TRBJ2-2; clone size: few; D gene: .; CDR3 protein: CASSFVQNTGELFF; CDR3 DNA: TGTGCCAGCAGTTTCGTCCAGAACACCGGGGAGCTGTTTTTT
V gene: TRBV29-1; J gene: TRBJ2-5; clone size: many; D gene: .; CDR3 protein: CSVSLRETQYF; CDR3 DNA: TGCAGCGTTTCTCTCCGCGAGACCCAGTACTTC
V gene: TRBV29-1; J gene: TRBJ2-1; clone size: .; D gene: .; CDR3 protein: CSAQADLYTYNEQFF; CDR3 DNA: TGCAGCGCCCAAGCGGACCTCTATACCTACAATGAGCAGTTCTTC
V gene: TRBV9; J gene: TRBJ2-2; clone size: many; D gene: TRBD2; CDR3 protein: CASTPGTVASGSTGELFF; CDR3 DNA: TGTGCCAGCACTCCCGGGACGGTAGCTAGCGGGTCCACCGGGGAGCTGTTTTTT
V gene: TRBV28; J gene: TRBJ2-7; clone size: .; D gene: .; CDR3 protein: CASSPLPGGSYEQYF; CDR3 DNA: TGTGCCAGCAGTCCCCTTCCCGGGGGTTCCTACGAGCAGTACTTC
V gene: TRBV7-8; J gene: TRBJ2-1; clone size: many; D gene: .; CDR3 protein: CASSPTTGLPYNEQFF; CDR3 DNA: TGTGCCAGCAGCCCGACCACGGGACTTCCCTACAATGAGCAGTTCTTC
V gene: TRBV19; J gene: TRBJ1-5; clone size: many; D gene: .; CDR3 protein: CASREDRWSQPQHF; CDR3 DNA: TGTGCCAGTCGGGAAGACAGGTGGTCTCAGCCCCAGCATTTT
V gene: TRBV12-3/TRBV12-4; J gene: TRBJ1-1; clone size: few; D gene: TRBD1; CDR3 protein: CASSPRQGSDTEAFF; CDR3 DNA: TGTGCCAGCAGCCCCCGACAGGGCAGTGACACTGAAGCTTTCTTT